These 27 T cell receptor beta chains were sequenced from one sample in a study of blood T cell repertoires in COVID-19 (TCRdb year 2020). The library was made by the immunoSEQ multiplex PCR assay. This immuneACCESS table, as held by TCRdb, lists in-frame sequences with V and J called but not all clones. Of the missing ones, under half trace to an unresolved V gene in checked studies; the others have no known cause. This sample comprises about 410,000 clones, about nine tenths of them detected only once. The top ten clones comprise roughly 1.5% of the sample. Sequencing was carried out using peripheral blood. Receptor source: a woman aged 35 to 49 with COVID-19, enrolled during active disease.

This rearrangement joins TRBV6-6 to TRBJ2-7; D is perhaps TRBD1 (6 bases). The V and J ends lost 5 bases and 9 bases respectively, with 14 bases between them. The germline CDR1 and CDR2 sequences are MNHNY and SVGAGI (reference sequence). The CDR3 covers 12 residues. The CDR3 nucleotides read TGTGCCAGCAGTCTACAGGGAAACAGGCAGTACTTC. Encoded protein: CASSLQGNRQYF.

The CDR3: CASSSGQGNEAFF. CDR3 nucleotides: TGTGCCAGCAGTTCGGGACAGGGGAATGAAGCTTTCTTT. The chain links TRBV27 to TRBJ1-1; 10 nucleotides line up with TRBD1. CDR3 length: 13 amino acids. CDR1 is MNHEY and CDR2 is SMNVEV in the germline V gene (reference sequence). The ends lost 4 bases at V and 7 bases at J; junction bases unmatched: 3.

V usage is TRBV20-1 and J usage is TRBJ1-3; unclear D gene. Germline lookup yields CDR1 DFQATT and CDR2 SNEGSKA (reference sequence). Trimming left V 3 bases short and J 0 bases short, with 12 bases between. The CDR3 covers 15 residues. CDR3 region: CSASMTESSGNTIYF. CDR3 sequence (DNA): TGCAGTGCTAGTATGACTGAGAGCTCTGGAAACACCATATATTTT.

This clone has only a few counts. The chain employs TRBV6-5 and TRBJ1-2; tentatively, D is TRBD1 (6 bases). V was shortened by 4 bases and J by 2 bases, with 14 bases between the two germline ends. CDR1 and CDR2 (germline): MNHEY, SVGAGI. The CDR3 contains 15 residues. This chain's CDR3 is CASSLHWDMNYGYTF. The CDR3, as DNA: TGTGCCAGCAGTTTACACTGGGACATGAACTATGGCTACACCTTC.

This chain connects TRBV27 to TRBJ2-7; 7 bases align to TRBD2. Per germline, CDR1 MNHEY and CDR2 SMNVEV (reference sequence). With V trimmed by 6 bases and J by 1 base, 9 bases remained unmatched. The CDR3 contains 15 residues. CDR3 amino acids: CASSPGRGDSYEQYF. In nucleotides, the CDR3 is TGTGCCAGCAGCCCAGGTCGGGGGGATTCCTACGAGCAGTACTTC.

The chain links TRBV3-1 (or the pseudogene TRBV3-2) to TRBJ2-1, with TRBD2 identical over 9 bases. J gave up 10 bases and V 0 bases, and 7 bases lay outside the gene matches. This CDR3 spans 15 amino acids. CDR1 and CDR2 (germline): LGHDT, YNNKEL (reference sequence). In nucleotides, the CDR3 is TGTGCCAGCAGCCAAGATTTTAGCGGGGGAGAGGAGCAGTTCTTC. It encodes CASSQDFSGGEEQFF.

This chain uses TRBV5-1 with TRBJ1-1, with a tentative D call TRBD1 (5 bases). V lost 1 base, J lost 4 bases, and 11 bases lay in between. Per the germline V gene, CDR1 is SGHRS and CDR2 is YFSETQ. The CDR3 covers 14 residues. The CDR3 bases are TGCGCCAGCAGCTTGCGCAGGGAGGGCACTGAAGCTTTCTTT. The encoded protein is CASSLRREGTEAFF.

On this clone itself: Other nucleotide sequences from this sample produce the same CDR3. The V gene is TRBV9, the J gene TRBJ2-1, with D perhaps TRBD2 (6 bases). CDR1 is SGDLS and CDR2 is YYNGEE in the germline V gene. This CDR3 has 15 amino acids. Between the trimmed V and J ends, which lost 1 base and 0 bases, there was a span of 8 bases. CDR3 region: CASSVFGSSYNEQFF. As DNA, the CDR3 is TGTGCCAGCAGCGTATTCGGGAGCTCCTACAATGAGCAGTTCTTC.

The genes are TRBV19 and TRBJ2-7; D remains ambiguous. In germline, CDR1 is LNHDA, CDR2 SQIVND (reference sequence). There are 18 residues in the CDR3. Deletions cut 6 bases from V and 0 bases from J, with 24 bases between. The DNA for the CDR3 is TGTGCCAGTAGCCCCCTGGGTGTGGGCAGCCGTACCTCCTACGAGCAGTACTTC. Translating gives CASSPLGVGSRTSYEQYF. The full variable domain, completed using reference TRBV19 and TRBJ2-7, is DGGITQSPKYLFRKEGQNVTLSCEQNLNHDAMYWYRQDPGQGLRLIYYSQIVNDFQKGDIAEGYSVSREKKESFPLTVTSAQKNPTAFYLCASSPLGVGSRTSYEQYFGPGTRLTVT.

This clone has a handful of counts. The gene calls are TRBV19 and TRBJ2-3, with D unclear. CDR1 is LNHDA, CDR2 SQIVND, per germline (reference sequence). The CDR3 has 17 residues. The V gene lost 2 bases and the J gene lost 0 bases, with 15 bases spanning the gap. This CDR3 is CASSIRLLASSTDTQYF. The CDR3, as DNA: TGTGCCAGTAGTATACGACTCCTGGCCTCTAGCACAGATACGCAGTATTTT. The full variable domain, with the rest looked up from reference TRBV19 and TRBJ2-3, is DGGITQSPKYLFRKEGQNVTLSCEQNLNHDAMYWYRQDPGQGLRLIYYSQIVNDFQKGDIAEGYSVSREKKESFPLTVTSAQKNPTAFYLCASSIRLLASSTDTQYFGPGTRLTVL.

Written as DNA, the CDR3 is TGTGCCAGCAGTTACTTGGGTAGCGTTGACACAGATACGCAGTATTTT. It yields the protein CASSYLGSVDTDTQYF. The chain combines TRBV6-5 with TRBJ2-3, with D perhaps matching TRBD2 (5 bases). The CDR3 consists of 16 residues. Germline-derived CDR1 and CDR2 are MNHEY and SVGAGI. The germline V and J ends were trimmed by 1 base and 2 bases, with 13 bases remaining between them.

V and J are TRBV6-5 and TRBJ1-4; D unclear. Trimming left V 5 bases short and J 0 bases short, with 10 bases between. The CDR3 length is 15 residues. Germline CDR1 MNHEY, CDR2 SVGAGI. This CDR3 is CASSPPRSTNEKLFF. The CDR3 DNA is TGTGCCAGCAGTCCCCCTCGGTCAACTAATGAAAAACTGTTTTTT.

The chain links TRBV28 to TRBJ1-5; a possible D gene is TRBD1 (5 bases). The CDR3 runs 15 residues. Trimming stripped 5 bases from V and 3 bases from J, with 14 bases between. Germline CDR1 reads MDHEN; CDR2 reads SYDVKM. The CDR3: CASSATTGPNQPQHF. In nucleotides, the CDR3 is TGTGCCAGCAGTGCCACAACAGGTCCCAATCAGCCCCAGCATTTT.

CDR3 residues: CASSVAGVGANVLTF. CDR3 nucleotides: TGTGCCAGCAGCGTTGCGGGGGTAGGGGCCAACGTCCTGACTTTC. The V call is TRBV9, the J call TRBJ2-6; 7 bases line up with TRBD2. V dropped 2 bases and J dropped 4; count of bases not matched to a gene: 3. The length of the CDR3 is 15 residues. The germline V gene has CDR1 SGDLS and CDR2 YYNGEE.

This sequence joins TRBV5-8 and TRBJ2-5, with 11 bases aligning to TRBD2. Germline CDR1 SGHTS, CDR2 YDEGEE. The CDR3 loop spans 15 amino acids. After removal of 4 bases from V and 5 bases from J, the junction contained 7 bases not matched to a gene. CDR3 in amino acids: CASSPLLAGDETQYF. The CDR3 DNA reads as TGTGCCAGCAGCCCCCTACTAGCGGGAGATGAGACCCAGTACTTC.

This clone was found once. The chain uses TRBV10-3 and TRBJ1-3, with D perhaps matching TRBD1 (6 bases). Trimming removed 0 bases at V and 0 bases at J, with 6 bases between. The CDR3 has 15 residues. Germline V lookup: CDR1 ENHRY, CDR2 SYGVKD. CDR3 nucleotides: TGTGCCATCAGTGAGTCAGGGGGCTCTGGAAACACCATATATTTT. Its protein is CAISESGGSGNTIYF.

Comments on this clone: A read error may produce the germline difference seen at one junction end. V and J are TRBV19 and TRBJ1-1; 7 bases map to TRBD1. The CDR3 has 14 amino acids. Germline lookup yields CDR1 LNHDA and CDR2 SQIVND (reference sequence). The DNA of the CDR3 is TGTGCCAGTAGTATAGGGGGGACAGCCCTTTCAACCATTTTT. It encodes CASSIGGTALSTIF.

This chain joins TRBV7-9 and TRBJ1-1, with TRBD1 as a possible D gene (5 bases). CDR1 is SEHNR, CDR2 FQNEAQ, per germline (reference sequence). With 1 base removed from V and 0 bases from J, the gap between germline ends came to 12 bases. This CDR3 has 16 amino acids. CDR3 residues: CASSLGTGDLNTEAFF. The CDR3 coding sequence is TGTGCCAGCAGCTTAGGAACGGGGGATTTGAACACTGAAGCTTTCTTT. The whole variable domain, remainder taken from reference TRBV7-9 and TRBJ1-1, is DTGVSQNPRHKITKRGQNVTFRCDPISEHNRLYWYRQTLGQGPEFLTYFQNEAQLEKSRLLSDRFSAERPKGSFSTLEIQRTEQGDSAMYLCASSLGTGDLNTEAFFGQGTRLTVV.

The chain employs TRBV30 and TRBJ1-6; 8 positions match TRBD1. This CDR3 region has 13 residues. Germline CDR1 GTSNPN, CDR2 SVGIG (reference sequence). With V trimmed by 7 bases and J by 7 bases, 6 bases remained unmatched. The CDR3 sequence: CASSTGDNSPLHF. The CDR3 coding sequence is TGTGCCTCCTCGACAGGGGACAATTCACCCCTCCACTTT. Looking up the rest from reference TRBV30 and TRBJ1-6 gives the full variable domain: SQTIHQWPATLVQPVGSPLSLECTVEGTSNPNLYWYRQAAGRGLQLLFYSVGIGQISSEVPQNLSASRPQDRQFILSSKKLLLSDSGFYLCASSTGDNSPLHFGNGTRLTVT.

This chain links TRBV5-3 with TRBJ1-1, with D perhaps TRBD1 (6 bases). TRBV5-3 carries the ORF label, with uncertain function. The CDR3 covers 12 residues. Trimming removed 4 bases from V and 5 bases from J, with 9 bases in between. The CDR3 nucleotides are TGTGCCAGAAGCCCCAGGGGTACTGAAGCTTTCTTT. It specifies CARSPRGTEAFF.

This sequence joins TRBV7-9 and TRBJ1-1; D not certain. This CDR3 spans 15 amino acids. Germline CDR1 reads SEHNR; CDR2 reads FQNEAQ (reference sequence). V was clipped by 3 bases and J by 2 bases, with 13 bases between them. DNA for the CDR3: TGTGCCAGCAGCTTCCAATCCGGGATAAACACTGAAGCTTTCTTT. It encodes CASSFQSGINTEAFF.

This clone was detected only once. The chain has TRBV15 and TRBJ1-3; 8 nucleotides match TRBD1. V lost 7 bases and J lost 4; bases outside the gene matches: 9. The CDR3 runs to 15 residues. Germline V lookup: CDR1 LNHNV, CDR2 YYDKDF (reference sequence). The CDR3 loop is CATKDRRTGGNTIYF. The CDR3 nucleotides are TGTGCCACCAAGGACCGTCGGACAGGGGGAAACACCATATATTTT.

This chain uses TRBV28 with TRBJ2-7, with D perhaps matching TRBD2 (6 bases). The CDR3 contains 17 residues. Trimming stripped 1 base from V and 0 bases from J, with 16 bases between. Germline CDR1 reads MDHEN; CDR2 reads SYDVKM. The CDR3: CASSLFLGGESSYEQYF. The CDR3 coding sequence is TGTGCCAGCAGTTTATTTCTGGGCGGGGAAAGCTCCTACGAGCAGTACTTC.

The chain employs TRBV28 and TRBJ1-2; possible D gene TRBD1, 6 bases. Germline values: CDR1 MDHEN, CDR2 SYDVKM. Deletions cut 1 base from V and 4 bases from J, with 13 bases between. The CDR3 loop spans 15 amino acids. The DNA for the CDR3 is TGTGCCAGCAGTTTATCGTCAGGGGCTGGCTATGGCTACACCTTC. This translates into CASSLSSGAGYGYTF.

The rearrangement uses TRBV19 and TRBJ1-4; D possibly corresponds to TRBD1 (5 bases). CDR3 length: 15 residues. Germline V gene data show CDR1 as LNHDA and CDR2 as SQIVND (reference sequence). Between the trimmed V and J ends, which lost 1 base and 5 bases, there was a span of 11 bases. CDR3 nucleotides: TGTGCCAGTAGTATAGGAGACAGCCCCAATGAAAAACTGTTTTTT. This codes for CASSIGDSPNEKLFF.

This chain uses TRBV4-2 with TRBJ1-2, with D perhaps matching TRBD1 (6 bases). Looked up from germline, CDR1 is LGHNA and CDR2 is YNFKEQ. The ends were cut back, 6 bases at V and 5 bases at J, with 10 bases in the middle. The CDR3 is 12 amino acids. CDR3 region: CASRQGGYGYTF. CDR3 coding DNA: TGTGCCAGCAGACAGGGCGGGTATGGCTACACCTTC.

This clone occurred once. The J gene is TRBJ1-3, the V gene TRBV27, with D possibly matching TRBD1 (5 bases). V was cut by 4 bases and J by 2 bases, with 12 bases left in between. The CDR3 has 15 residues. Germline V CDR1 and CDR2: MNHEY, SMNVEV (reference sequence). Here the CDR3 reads CASSWGGSPGNTIYF. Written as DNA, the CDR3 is TGTGCCAGCAGTTGGGGGGGATCCCCTGGAAACACCATATATTTT.